The 21 T cell receptor beta chains below all came from one sample that was sequenced in a study of blood T cell repertoires in COVID-19. This table comes from immunoSEQ multiplex PCR, and its TCRdb copy is limited to in-frame clones, with some not included. The table has just over 150,000 clones, about nine tenths seen once. The sequenced sample consisted of peripheral blood. The receptors shown here come from a woman in her 70s with acute or convalescent COVID-19.

This clone was picked up one time. This chain joins TRBV5-1 and TRBJ1-1; 9 bases map to TRBD1. The V gene's germline CDR1 is SGHRS and CDR2 YFSETQ. The CDR3 is 16 residues long. V gave up 10 bases and J gave up 1 base; unmatched junction bases: 14. CDR3 in DNA: TGCGCCGGATACCCGAATAGGGGACAGGGGAACACTGAAGCTTTCTTT. It is translated as CAGYPNRGQGNTEAFF.

CDR3 region: CASSQGLAGANTGELFF. In DNA form, the CDR3 reads TGTGCCAGCAGCCAGGGACTAGCGGGGGCGAACACCGGGGAGCTGTTTTTT. The J gene is TRBJ2-2, the V gene TRBV13, with 14 bases lining up with TRBD2. The J segment lost 0 bases and the V segment lost 5 bases, leaving 2 bases of the junction unmatched. Per germline, CDR1 PRHDT and CDR2 FYEKMQ (reference sequence). This CDR3 spans 17 amino acids.

The chain joins TRBV4-1 to TRBJ2-1; D call uncertain. Germline V gives CDR1 MGHRA, CDR2 YSYEKL. V shed 4 bases and J shed 6 bases, with 13 bases lying between them. CDR3 length: 14 residues. The CDR3 nucleotides read TGCGCCAGCAGCCCCACCTATCAACCCAATGAGCAGTTCTTC. Residues: CASSPTYQPNEQFF.

The chain uses TRBV27 and TRBJ1-1; D perhaps matches TRBD1 (5 bases). The CDR3 runs 15 residues. V was cut by 5 bases and J by 1 base, with 14 bases left in between. In germline, CDR1 is MNHEY, CDR2 SMNVEV (reference sequence). For the CDR3, the DNA is TGTGCCAGCAGTCCTCCAGGGTGGGGGAACACTGAAGCTTTCTTT. This translates into CASSPPGWGNTEAFF.

This CDR3 is CASSLRTGREQYF. The CDR3 DNA reads as TGCGCCAGCAGCCTCAGGACAGGGCGCGAGCAGTACTTC. This chain uses TRBV4-3 with TRBJ2-7, with TRBD1 matching 8 bases. Trimming at V came to 4 bases and at J to 6 bases, leaving 5 bases not matched to a gene. In germline, CDR1 is LGHNA, CDR2 YSLEER. CDR3 size: 13 residues.

V gene TRBV29-1 combines with J gene TRBJ1-2; 7 bases agree with TRBD1. The length of the CDR3 is 11 residues. V lost 7 bases and J lost 7; bases outside the gene matches: 6. Germline V gene lookup returns CDR1 SQVTM and CDR2 ANQGSEA. CDR3 sequence: CSATGAGGYTF. CDR3 sequence (DNA): TGCAGCGCCACAGGGGCAGGTGGCTACACCTTC.

The V and J genes are TRBV7-8 and TRBJ1-2, with a tentative D call TRBD1 (6 bases). The CDR3 runs 14 residues. Per germline, CDR1 SGHVS and CDR2 FQNEAQ. Trimming pared 5 bases from V and 3 bases from J, leaving 13 bases between. The CDR3 DNA is TGTGCCAGCAGCCTACAGGGAATCGACTATGGCTACACCTTC. Translated: CASSLQGIDYGYTF. Complete variable domain (other parts from reference TRBV7-8 and TRBJ1-2): GAGVSQSPRYKVAKRGQDVALRCDPISGHVSLFWYQQALGQGPEFLTYFQNEAQLDKSGLPSDRFFAERPEGSVSTLKIQRTQQEDSAVYLCASSLQGIDYGYTFGSGTRLTVV.

This clone has only a few counts. The sample has other DNA sequences that encode this CDR3 too. The chain links TRBV27 to TRBJ1-1; 8 nucleotides match TRBD1. CDR1 is MNHEY, CDR2 SMNVEV, per germline (reference sequence). The CDR3 sequence is 14 residues long. J was trimmed by 5 bases and V by 5 bases; bases with no gene match: 7. Here the CDR3 reads CASSRGQGRTEAFF. As DNA, the CDR3 is TGTGCCAGCAGTCGCGGACAGGGCAGGACTGAAGCTTTCTTT.

J is TRBJ1-2 and V is TRBV19; D gene ambiguous. Per the germline V gene, CDR1 is LNHDA and CDR2 is SQIVND (reference sequence). CDR3 size: 15 residues. V was clipped by 10 bases and J by 0 bases, with 18 bases between them. The CDR3 protein is CATTSPGNANYGYTF. CDR3 in DNA: TGTGCCACCACCTCACCGGGGAACGCTAACTATGGCTACACCTTC.

This chain connects TRBV2 to TRBJ1-4, with D unresolved. This CDR3 contains 12 residues. Germline CDR1 is SNHLY and CDR2 is FYNNEI. V was shortened by 6 bases and J by 6 bases, with 8 bases between the two germline ends. This CDR3 reads CASRGIYEKLFF. DNA of the CDR3: TGTGCCAGCAGGGGCATCTATGAAAAACTGTTTTTT.

The chain is built from TRBV3-1 (or the pseudogene TRBV3-2) and TRBJ2-1; D might be TRBD2 (5 bases). The CDR3 runs to 15 residues. The germline V and J ends were trimmed by 1 base and 4 bases, with 11 bases remaining between them. Germline CDR1 and CDR2: LGHDT and YNNKEL (reference sequence). The CDR3 nucleotides read TGTGCCAGCAGCCAAGGTATAGCGTTGTACAATGAGCAGTTCTTC. The encoded protein is CASSQGIALYNEQFF.

V and J are TRBV27 and TRBJ1-2; weak D call: TRBD1 (6 bases). Germline V lookup: CDR1 MNHEY, CDR2 SMNVEV (reference sequence). Deletions cut 3 bases from V and 8 bases from J, with 13 bases between. The CDR3 contains 13 residues. The CDR3 loop is CASSFSPGVGYTF. In DNA form, the CDR3 reads TGTGCCAGCAGTTTCAGTCCAGGGGTAGGCTACACCTTC.

The chain joins TRBV5-1 to TRBJ1-5; the D gene is possibly TRBD1 (5 bases). This CDR3 has 15 residues. Germline CDR1 is SGHRS and CDR2 is YFSETQ. Trimming left V 0 bases short and J 5 bases short, with 12 bases between. In nucleotides, the CDR3 is TGCGCCAGCAGCTTGGGTTGGGGGGAGGATCAGCCCCAGCATTTT. Residues: CASSLGWGEDQPQHF.

The sample holds one count of this clone. The chain is built from TRBV28 and TRBJ1-2; tentatively, D is TRBD1 (5 bases). Trimming left V 6 bases short and J 5 bases short, with 13 bases between. The CDR3 loop spans 13 amino acids. Germline V CDR1 and CDR2: MDHEN, SYDVKM. CDR3 in amino acids: CASSTGGRYGYTF. The CDR3 region has the DNA TGTGCCAGCAGCACCGGGGGGAGGTATGGCTACACCTTC.

The rearrangement uses TRBV7-2 and TRBJ2-1; 12 bases match TRBD2. With V trimmed by 1 base and J by 7 bases, 2 bases remained unmatched. The CDR3 is 15 amino acids. Looked up from germline, CDR1 is SGHTA and CDR2 is FQGNSA. CDR3 bases: TGTGCCAGCAGCTTAGACCTAGCGGGGGGGAATGAGCAGTTCTTC. Encoded protein: CASSLDLAGGNEQFF.

V and J are TRBV6-6 and TRBJ2-2, with D perhaps matching TRBD2 (5 bases). Germline loops: CDR1 MNHNY, CDR2 SVGAGI (reference sequence). The CDR3 spans 15 residues. V lost 8 bases, J lost 6 bases, and 19 bases lay in between. CDR3 sequence: CASLEEGSGAGELFF. The DNA of the CDR3 is TGTGCCAGCCTCGAAGAAGGGTCCGGGGCCGGGGAGCTGTTTTTT.

The chain links TRBV5-8 to TRBJ2-7; D is uncertain. There are 15 residues in the CDR3. Germline CDR1 SGHTS, CDR2 YDEGEE. V lost 2 bases and J 1 base, leaving 13 bases between the germline ends. The CDR3: CASSFTPAGSYEQYF. The DNA of the CDR3 is TGTGCCAGCAGCTTTACCCCCGCCGGTTCCTACGAGCAGTACTTC.

This chain links TRBV2 with TRBJ2-7; TRBD2 matches at 9 bases. CDR3 length: 15 amino acids. Unmatched junction bases numbered 6, after V lost 4 bases and J lost 2 bases. The germline V gene has CDR1 SNHLY and CDR2 FYNNEI. The CDR3 DNA reads TGTGCCAGCAGTGTTGGTAGCGGGGGCCCCTACGAGCAGTACTTC. Amino acids: CASSVGSGGPYEQYF. The whole variable domain, filled in from reference TRBV2 and TRBJ2-7, reads EPEVTQTPSHQVTQMGQEVILRCVPISNHLYFYWYRQILGQKVEFLVSFYNNEISEKSEIFDDQFSVERPDGSNFTLKIRSTKLEDSAMYFCASSVGSGGPYEQYFGPGTRLTVT.

The chain couples TRBV5-5 to TRBJ2-7, with 11 bases fitting TRBD2. V dropped 0 bases and J dropped 3; count of bases not matched to a gene: 2. The CDR3 contains 15 residues. Germline CDR1 is SGHKS and CDR2 is YYEKEE (reference sequence). The CDR3 loop reads CASSLVTSGNYEQYV. CDR3 sequence (DNA): TGTGCCAGCAGCTTGGTGACTAGCGGGAACTACGAGCAGTACGTC.

This rearrangement joins TRBV28 to TRBJ1-5; perhaps TRBD1 as D (5 bases). This CDR3 region has 15 residues. Trimming left V 2 bases short and J 2 bases short, with 10 bases between. The germline gives CDR1 MDHEN, CDR2 SYDVKM. As DNA, the CDR3 is TGTGCCAGCAGTTTAGCGACAGTTGGCAATCAGCCCCAGCATTTT. Amino acids: CASSLATVGNQPQHF.

V and J are TRBV24-1 and TRBJ2-2, with 10 bases fitting TRBD1. The CDR3 extends over 17 amino acids. Germline-derived CDR1 and CDR2 are KGHDR and SFDVKD. V trimming: 7 bases; J trimming: 6 bases; junction bases outside the gene matches: 13. The CDR3 DNA sequence: TGTGCCACCAGCGCCGCCGGGACAGGGGATGGTCCCGGGGAGCTGTTTTTT. It is translated as CATSAAGTGDGPGELFF.